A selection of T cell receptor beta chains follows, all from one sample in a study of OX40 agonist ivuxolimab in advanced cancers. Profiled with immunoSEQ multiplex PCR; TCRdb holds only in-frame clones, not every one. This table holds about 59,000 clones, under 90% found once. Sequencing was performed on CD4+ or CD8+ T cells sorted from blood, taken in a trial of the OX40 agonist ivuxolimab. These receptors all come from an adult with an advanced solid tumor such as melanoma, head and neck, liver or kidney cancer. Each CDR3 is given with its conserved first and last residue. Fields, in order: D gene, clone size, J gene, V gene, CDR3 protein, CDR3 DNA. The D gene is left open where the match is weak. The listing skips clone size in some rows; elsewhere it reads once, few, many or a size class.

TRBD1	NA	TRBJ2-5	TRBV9	CASSTLGTVQETQYF	TGTGCCAGCAGTACTCTCGGGACAGTCCAAGAGACCCAGTACTTC
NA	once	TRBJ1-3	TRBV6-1	CASSEARQNSGNTIYF	TGTGCCAGCAGTGAAGCCAGACAAAACTCTGGAAACACCATATATTTT
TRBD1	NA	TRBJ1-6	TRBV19	CASSSRTGTGPNSPLHF	TGTGCCAGTAGTTCCCGAACCGGGACAGGCCCTAATTCACCCCTCCACTTT
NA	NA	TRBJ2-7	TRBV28	CASSFGALGEQYF	TGTGCCAGCAGTTTTGGGGCTCTGGGGGAGCAGTACTTC
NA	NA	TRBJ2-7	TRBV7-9	CASSLALGRGSYEQYF	TGTGCCAGCAGCTTAGCCCTAGGCAGGGGCAGCTACGAGCAGTACTTC
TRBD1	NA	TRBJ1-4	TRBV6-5	CASNRQGEEKLFF	TGTGCCAGCAACCGACAGGGGGAAGAAAAACTGTTTTTT
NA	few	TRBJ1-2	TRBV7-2	CASSLAGTQIYGYTF	TGTGCCAGCAGCTTAGCGGGCACACAGATCTATGGCTACACCTTC
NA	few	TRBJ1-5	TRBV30	CAWSAGTGNQPQHF	TGTGCCTGGAGTGCCGGGACGGGCAATCAGCCCCAGCATTTT
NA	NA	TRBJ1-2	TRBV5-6	CASSWNRENYGYTF	TGTGCCAGCAGCTGGAACAGGGAAAACTATGGCTACACCTTC
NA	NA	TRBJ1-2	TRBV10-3	CAISESRLYGYTF	TGTGCCATCAGTGAGTCTAGGCTCTATGGCTACACCTTC
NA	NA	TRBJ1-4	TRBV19	CASSIVGAGDEKLFF	TGTGCCAGTAGTATAGTCGGGGCAGGAGATGAAAAACTGTTTTTT
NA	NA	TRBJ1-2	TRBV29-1	CSVRTGGNYGYTF	TGCAGCGTCAGGACCGGGGGCAACTATGGCTACACCTTC
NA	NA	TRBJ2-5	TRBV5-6	CASSLGGPAQETQYF	TGTGCCAGCAGCTTAGGGGGGCCGGCACAAGAGACCCAGTACTTC
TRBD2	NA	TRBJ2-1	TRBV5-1	CASSLALLSGRAGNEQFF	TGCGCCAGCAGCTTGGCCCTTCTAAGCGGGAGGGCCGGGAATGAGCAGTTCTTC
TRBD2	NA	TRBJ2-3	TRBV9	CASSVGLAADTQYF	TGTGCCAGCAGCGTCGGACTAGCGGCAGATACGCAGTATTTT
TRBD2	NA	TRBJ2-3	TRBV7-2	CASSFGTSGVTDTQYF	TGTGCCAGCAGCTTCGGGACTAGCGGCGTCACAGATACGCAGTATTTT
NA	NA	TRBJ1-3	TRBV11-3	CASSLGAGNTIYF	TGTGCCAGCAGCTTAGGGGCCGGAAACACCATATATTTT
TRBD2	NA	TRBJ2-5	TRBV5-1	CASSLSKREKETQYF	TGCGCCAGCAGCCTGTCGAAGCGGGAAAAAGAGACCCAGTACTTC
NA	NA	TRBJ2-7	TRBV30	CAWSPRPQGRYEQYF	TGTGCCTGGAGTCCCCGGCCGCAGGGAAGGTACGAGCAGTACTTC
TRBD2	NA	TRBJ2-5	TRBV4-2	CASSSGTSGGGRQETQYF	TGTGCCAGCAGCTCTGGGACTAGCGGGGGGGGACGACAAGAGACCCAGTACTTC
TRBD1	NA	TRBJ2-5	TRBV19	CASSPRTGALQETQYF	TGTGCCAGTAGTCCTAGGACAGGGGCCCTCCAAGAGACCCAGTACTTC
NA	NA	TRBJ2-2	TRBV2	CASNILGLANTGELFF	TGTGCCAGCAATATCCTGGGACTCGCGAACACCGGGGAGCTGTTTTTT
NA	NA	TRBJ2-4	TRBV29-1	CSACLSVAKNIQYF	TGCAGCGCCTGCCTCTCGGTAGCCAAAAACATTCAGTACTTC
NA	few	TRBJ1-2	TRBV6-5	CASSYSAGGQYGYTF	TGTGCCAGCAGTTACTCGGCGGGGGGCCAATATGGCTACACCTTC
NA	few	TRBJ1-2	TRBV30	CAWNFPTAYGYTF	TGTGCCTGGAACTTTCCGACAGCCTATGGCTACACCTTC
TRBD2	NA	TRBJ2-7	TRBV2	CASSEWREGRYEQYF	TGTGCCAGCAGTGAATGGCGGGAGGGCCGCTACGAGCAGTACTTC
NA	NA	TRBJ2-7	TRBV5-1	CASSSQSVTYEQYF	TGCGCCAGCAGCTCCCAATCGGTCACCTACGAGCAGTACTTC
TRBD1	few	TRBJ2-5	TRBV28	CASSSQGAGKETQYF	TGTGCCAGCAGTTCCCAGGGGGCAGGGAAAGAGACCCAGTACTTC
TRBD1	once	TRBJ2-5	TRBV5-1	CASSPGQGGETQYF	TGCGCCAGCAGCCCGGGACAGGGCGGTGAGACCCAGTACTTC
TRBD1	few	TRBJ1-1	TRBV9	CASSRDRGITEAFF	TGTGCCAGCAGCCGCGACAGGGGTATCACTGAAGCTTTCTTT
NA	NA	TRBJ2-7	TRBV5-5	CASSLEMSPSYEQYF	TGTGCCAGCAGCCTGGAGATGTCCCCCTCCTACGAGCAGTACTTC
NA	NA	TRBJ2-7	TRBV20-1	CSATPQYEQYF	TGCAGTGCCACACCCCAATACGAGCAGTACTTC
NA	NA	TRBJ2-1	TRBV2	CASSDGQNPYNEQFF	TGTGCCAGCAGTGACGGCCAAAACCCCTACAATGAGCAGTTCTTC
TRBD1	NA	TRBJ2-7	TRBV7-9	CASSENRGWNYEQYF	TGTGCCAGCAGCGAAAACAGGGGTTGGAACTACGAGCAGTACTTC
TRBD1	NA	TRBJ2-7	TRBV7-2	CASSGRTGDEQYF	TGTGCCAGCAGCGGACGGACAGGGGACGAGCAGTACTTC
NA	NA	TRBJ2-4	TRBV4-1	CASSQPLGQLAKNIQYF	TGCGCCAGCAGCCAACCACTCGGACAGCTAGCCAAAAACATTCAGTACTTC
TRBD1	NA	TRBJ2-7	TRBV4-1	CASSRGTDLSEQYF	TGCGCCAGCAGCCGGGGGACAGACCTCAGCGAGCAGTACTTC
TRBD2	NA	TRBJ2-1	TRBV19	CASSIVHSLAGGQREQFF	TGTGCCAGTAGTATAGTCCACTCACTAGCGGGGGGGCAGAGGGAGCAGTTCTTC
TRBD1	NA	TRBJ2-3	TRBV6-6	CASSGDRGGTDTQYF	TGTGCCAGCAGCGGGGACAGGGGAGGGACAGATACGCAGTATTTT
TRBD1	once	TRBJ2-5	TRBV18	CASSDRGLETQYF	TGTGCCAGCTCGGACAGGGGGCTAGAGACCCAGTACTTC
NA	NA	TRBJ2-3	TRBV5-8	CASCPTGTDTQYF	TGTGCCAGCTGCCCTACCGGCACAGATACGCAGTATTTT
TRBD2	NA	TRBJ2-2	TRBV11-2	CASSLANSGHNTGELFF	TGTGCCAGCAGCTTAGCGAATAGCGGGCATAACACCGGGGAGCTGTTTTTT
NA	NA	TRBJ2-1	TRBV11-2	CASSLDVDSVNEQFF	TGTGCCAGCAGCTTAGATGTAGATTCGGTCAATGAGCAGTTCTTC
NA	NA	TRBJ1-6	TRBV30	CAWSIQNNSPLHF	TGTGCCTGGAGCATCCAGAATAATTCACCCCTCCACTTT
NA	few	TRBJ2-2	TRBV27	CASSLYGSNTGELFF	TGTGCCAGCAGTTTATACGGGAGTAACACCGGGGAGCTGTTTTTT
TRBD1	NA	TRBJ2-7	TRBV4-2	CASSLLRGGQGTYEQYF	TGTGCCAGCAGCCTTTTACGCGGAGGACAGGGAACCTACGAGCAGTACTTC
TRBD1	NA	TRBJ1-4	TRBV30	CAWSVGQTGGREKLFF	TGTGCCTGGAGTGTGGGGCAGACAGGGGGGCGTGAAAAACTGTTTTTT
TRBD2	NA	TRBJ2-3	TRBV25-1	CASSDNSGLPTDTQYF	TGTGCCAGCAGTGATAATAGCGGGTTGCCCACAGATACGCAGTATTTT
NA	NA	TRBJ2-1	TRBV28	CASQRAAYNEQFF	TGTGCCAGCCAGAGGGCTGCCTACAATGAGCAGTTCTTC
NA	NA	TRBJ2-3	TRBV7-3	CASSPDRRSPQYF	TGTGCCAGCAGCCCAGACCGGAGGTCGCCGCAGTATTTT
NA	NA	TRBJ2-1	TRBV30	CAWNEGGQQGNEQFF	TGTGCCTGGAACGAGGGAGGCCAACAGGGGAATGAGCAGTTCTTC